This T cell receptor (beta chain) stems from a study of T cell repertoires in cytomegalovirus infection. For the study at large: HLA-B-restricted CMV epitopes that are well studied, plus recently identified HLA-C-restricted ones, were used by the study. Signatures in public TCR beta sequences pointed to both CMV infection and matching HLA type.

As for this clonotype: What it recognizes is unknown.

In TCRdb, the reads were re-called with MiXCR into one record per CDR3 protein. Altogether approximately 910,000 distinct CDR3 sequences are present, 30% to 40% being singletons, with the ten largest covering about 14%. The junction had 3 bases not matched to a gene; V was cut back by 5 bases and J by 1 base. The CDR3 has 13 residues. Germline CDR1 DFQATT, CDR2 SNEGSKA (reference sequence). Study-level points and caveats: Summed frequency of public TCR beta families distinguished CMV carriers with the relevant HLA. Ex vivo, HLA-C-restricted CMV-specific TCR beta clonotypes prevailed over the rest of the response.

The V gene is TRBV20-1, the J gene TRBJ1-1, with 8 bases aligning to TRBD1. The sequence was obtained from a human donor in good health (CMV status not recorded). Some clones in this sample may be carry-over from other donors' samples. Specimen: cultured CD8+ T cells from PBMCs, collected from culture after CMV antigen stimulation. The CDR3 region is CSAWDRSNTEAFF. CDR3 in DNA: TGCAGTGCTTGGGACAGGTCGAACACTGAAGCTTTCTTT.